This TCR beta chain was sequenced in a study of blood T cell repertoires in COVID-19 (dated by TCRdb to about 2020). With regard to the full study: Samples from collaborators originated in the United States, Italy and Spain and spanned both the acute and convalescent phases of COVID-19. The sample metadata nearly always contained a de-identified subject ID, COVID-19 status, age in years and sex. The material from the prospective study consisted of cDNA or gDNA derived from T cells, B-cell-depleted T cells, or PBMCs. HLA class I and class II types, where available, came from metadata supplied by the sample provider rather than from assay-based typing. The samples were drawn from two sources: the first 160 participants of the ongoing ImmuneRACE study, and 1,000 to 1,500 subjects contributed by 6 global collaborators. The repertoires were released in a freely available public database meant as a resource for research on the immune response to SARS-CoV-2. The dataset comprised deeply sampled blood TCRbeta repertoires from subjects exposed to, actively infected with, or recovered from COVID-19.

TCRbeta CDR3 regions were amplified from genomic DNA by means of the immunoSEQ Assay, a bias-controlled multiplex PCR. On the study's bioinformatics: Within the assay, amplification of reference gene primers was used to estimate how many nucleated cells each sample contained. To quantify the absolute abundance of each unique TCRbeta CDR3 rearrangement, sequence reads were collapsed and filtered. Productive Simpson clonality was computed per sample as the square root of Simpson's diversity index over productive rearrangements. In its TCRdb copy, this immuneACCESS table keeps in-frame sequences only and misses some clones. Where compared with another copy, unresolved V genes explain less than half of these, and the others have no known cause. Clone size and the V and J calls come from that table; the DNA yielded D and trimming. This sample lists under 200,000 clones; roughly 90% were detected once. The ten largest clones add up to more than 0.75% of the sample.

The table lists this clone with a count of one. Its antigen target is currently unknown. No much larger clone exists at a distance of one base, and base qualities are not known. The study at large found these results: The quantity of clinical and demographic metadata differed by source and by participant and was supplied without curation.

There are 12 amino acids in the CDR3, from cysteine to phenylalanine inclusive. The read is trimmed to its CDR3 DNA, 36 bases read in frame from base 1. V and J lose 3 bases and 5 bases, and a span of 6 bases separates them. According to the germline V gene, CDR1 reads KGHSH and CDR2 reads LQKENI. In the prospective study, participants were about 18 to 100 years old, resided in fewer than 25 geographic areas of the United States, and were enrolled through a virtual design. In the prospective study, cohorts were assigned on the basis of participant-reported clinical history obtained from a screening survey and a study questionnaire. For ImmuneRACE Cohort 3, a participant was defined as recovered based on two consecutive negative NP/OP PCR tests, clearance by a healthcare professional, or resolution of symptoms. In the prospective study, whole blood, serum and a nasopharyngeal or oropharyngeal swab were collected from each participant by mobile phlebotomists. Participants in the prospective study had the option to provide additional blood draws and questionnaires over a roughly 2-month period. Before DNA extraction, blood samples from the prospective study were shipped at room temperature or frozen.

The receptor chain draws on TRBV18 and TRBJ2-3, with the identity of the D gene unclear. This clonotype was obtained from a woman between 18 and 29 years old who had recovered from COVID-19. Sequencing was performed on PBMCs or T cells enriched from blood (not recorded which). The DNA reads as follows: TGTGCCAGCTCACCCTGCGTAGATACGCAGTATTTT. The translation is CASSPCVDTQYF.